These 9 T cell receptor beta chains share one sample of origin, sequenced in a study of cytotoxic CD8 clonotypes in ibrutinib-treated CLL. Repertoires were generated with immunoSEQ multiplex PCR, while TCRdb's copy carries only in-frame clones and drops some. The sample has about 300,000 clones; more than 70% are singletons. This specimen was PBMCs, taken at disease progression, from a patient treated with ibrutinib. The receptors here all came from a human donor with chronic lymphocytic leukemia.

This clone was seen just once. The rearrangement joins TRBV29-1 to TRBJ1-4; D not resolved. Trimming removed 7 bases from V and 0 bases from J, with 9 bases in between. Germline V gives CDR1 SQVTM, CDR2 ANQGSEA. This CDR3 has 13 amino acids. The chain's CDR3 is CSALIATNEKLFF. CDR3 nucleotide sequence: TGCAGCGCCCTGATTGCAACTAATGAAAAACTGTTTTTT.

The chain combines TRBV7-9 with TRBJ1-3; D call uncertain. The CDR3 totals 13 residues. V gave up 3 bases and J gave up 4 bases, with 7 bases separating them. The germline V gene has CDR1 SEHNR and CDR2 FQNEAQ (reference sequence). The DNA of the CDR3 is TGTGCCAGCAGCTTTGCCTACGGAAACACCATATATTTT. This gives the protein CASSFAYGNTIYF.

The count of this clone is one. The chain has TRBV9 and TRBJ2-3; a possible D gene is TRBD2 (6 bases). CDR3 length equals 18 residues. Germline V lookup: CDR1 SGDLS, CDR2 YYNGEE. Deletions cut 0 bases from V and 1 base from J, with 18 bases between. CDR3 sequence reads: CASSVGGLGGPRTDTQYF. The CDR3 bases are TGTGCCAGCAGCGTAGGTGGCCTCGGAGGGCCGCGCACAGATACGCAGTATTTT.

The rearrangement joins TRBV7-8 to TRBJ2-3, with 7 bases aligning to TRBD1. The J segment lost 4 bases and the V segment lost 2 bases, leaving 3 bases of the junction unmatched. The CDR3 runs to 14 residues. Germline V lookup: CDR1 SGHVS, CDR2 FQNEAQ. The CDR3 protein is CASSLHRGADTQYF. The CDR3 DNA sequence: TGTGCCAGCAGCTTACACAGGGGCGCAGATACGCAGTATTTT. The full variable domain, completed using reference TRBV7-8 and TRBJ2-3, is GAGVSQSPRYKVAKRGQDVALRCDPISGHVSLFWYQQALGQGPEFLTYFQNEAQLDKSGLPSDRFFAERPEGSVSTLKIQRTQQEDSAVYLCASSLHRGADTQYFGPGTRLTVL.

The chain uses TRBV19 and TRBJ2-1, with 8 bases fitting TRBD2. The V gene's germline CDR1 is LNHDA and CDR2 SQIVND (reference sequence). The CDR3 loop spans 14 amino acids. J lost 3 bases, V lost 10 bases, and 8 bases had no gene match. This chain's CDR3 is CATSLAADYNEQFF. The CDR3 DNA reads as TGTGCCACCTCACTAGCGGCTGACTACAATGAGCAGTTCTTC.

This clone has only a few counts. This rearrangement joins TRBV19 to TRBJ1-4, with 10 bases matching TRBD1. The J segment lost 7 bases and the V segment lost 5 bases, leaving 4 bases of the junction unmatched. The germline gives CDR1 LNHDA, CDR2 SQIVND (reference sequence). The CDR3 length is 14 residues. In DNA form, the CDR3 reads TGTGCCAGTAGTTCCGGGACAGGGGTTGAAAAACTGTTTTTT. Its protein is CASSSGTGVEKLFF.

The gene calls are TRBV6-6 and TRBJ2-1, with 13 bases lining up with TRBD2. The CDR3 runs 15 residues. The V segment lost 6 bases and the J segment 12 bases; nucleotides outside the gene matches: 11. Germline lookup yields CDR1 MNHNY and CDR2 SVGAGI (reference sequence). The CDR3 nucleotides are TGTGCCAGCAGGGAACTCGGGACTAGCGGGATAGGGCAGTTCTTC. Translation gives CASRELGTSGIGQFF.

This chain connects TRBV2 to TRBJ2-2, with TRBD2 matching 9 bases. The CDR3 has 18 amino acids. V lost 4 bases to trimming and J lost 7 bases; unmatched junction nucleotides: 16. Germline CDR1 SNHLY, CDR2 FYNNEI. In DNA form, the CDR3 reads TGTGCCAGCAGTGGCCGCTATAGGATGACTAGCGGTGGCGGGGAGCTGTTTTTT. Translating it yields CASSGRYRMTSGGGELFF. Filled out from reference TRBV2 and TRBJ2-2, the complete variable domain reads EPEVTQTPSHQVTQMGQEVILRCVPISNHLYFYWYRQILGQKVEFLVSFYNNEISEKSEIFDDQFSVERPDGSNFTLKIRSTKLEDSAMYFCASSGRYRMTSGGGELFFGEGSRLTVL.

The chain uses TRBV7-9 and TRBJ2-3; TRBD2 aligns across 13 bases. With V trimmed by 0 bases and J by 6 bases, 9 bases remained unmatched. Per the germline V gene, CDR1 is SEHNR and CDR2 is FQNEAQ (reference sequence). The CDR3 contains 18 residues. The CDR3 nucleotides read TGTGCCAGCAGCTTAGCGATGCGACTAGCGGGGGGAGTGGATACGCAGTATTTT. This codes for CASSLAMRLAGGVDTQYF.